The entry below describes one TCR beta chain. What it recognizes is unknown. CDR3 length equals 14 residues. CDR1 and CDR2 from the germline V gene are SGHRS and YFSETQ. V was shortened by 4 bases and J by 3 bases, with 14 bases between the two germline ends. These data originate in a study of T cells in narcolepsy. Turning to the study itself: Donors had narcolepsy type 1 or type 2, or were healthy controls.

Study observations and caveats: Same-patient CSF and blood CD4+ T cell clonotypes included HCRT-specific and TRIB2-specific autoreactive ones. Healthy controls reportedly lacked the autoreactive clonotypes serially found in patients' blood. In some patient and control memory CD4+ samples, autoreactive clones were absent.

Profiled with immunoSEQ multiplex PCR; TCRdb holds only in-frame clones, not every one. The sample shows approximately 30,000 clones, roughly four fifths of them seen only once. The J gene is TRBJ2-7, the V gene TRBV5-1; the D is unclear. The sequence was collected from a human donor with narcolepsy. Specimen: CD45RA- memory CD4+ T cells from PBMCs. CDR3 in DNA: TGCGCCAGCAGCCCCGCGTTGGGGAACTACGAGCAGTACTTC. This codes for CASSPALGNYEQYF.